The next 8 T cell receptor beta chains were all read from a single sample in a study of blood T cell repertoires in COVID-19. The data were produced by immunoSEQ multiplex PCR, yet TCRdb's version contains in-frame clones alone and is incomplete. The sample shows about 320,000 clones, under 90% of them seen only once. The source material was PBMCs or T cells enriched from blood (not recorded which). These receptors were obtained from a woman between 18 and 29 years old who had recovered from COVID-19.

The J gene is TRBJ2-7, the V gene TRBV10-2, with 7 nucleotides matching TRBD2. Germline-derived CDR1 and CDR2 are WSHSY and SAAADI. The CDR3 consists of 13 residues. Trimming removed 5 bases from V and 0 bases from J; junction bases left unmatched: 1. For the CDR3, the DNA is TGCGCCAGCAGTAGGACTAGCTCCTACGAGCAGTACTTC. Encoded protein: CASSRTSSYEQYF.

V gene TRBV6-5 combines with J gene TRBJ2-1, with 8 bases lining up with TRBD2. The V and J ends lost 8 bases and 0 bases, in that order; junction bases with no gene match: 3. This CDR3 is 14 amino acids long. Germline-derived CDR1 and CDR2 are MNHEY and SVGAGI. The CDR3 sequence is CASSAGGSYNEQFF. The CDR3 DNA reads TGTGCCAGCTCTGCGGGGGGCTCCTACAATGAGCAGTTCTTC.

The chain recombines TRBV7-2 with TRBJ2-7, with 7 bases lining up with TRBD1. The germline CDR1 and CDR2 sequences are SGHTA and FQGNSA. The CDR3 contains 15 residues. J was trimmed by 8 bases and V by 5 bases; bases with no gene match: 15. The chain's CDR3 is CASSPSWGQGEQQYF. The CDR3 bases are TGTGCCAGCAGCCCCTCTTGGGGGCAGGGGGAGCAGCAGTACTTC.

The chain combines TRBV6-4 with TRBJ2-1; 7 positions match TRBD1. Germline V CDR1 and CDR2: MRHNA, SNTAGT. This CDR3 has 14 amino acids. V shed 0 bases and J 9 bases; nucleotides not matched to a gene: 5. The CDR3 DNA reads TGTGCCAGCAGTGACTCGACAGGGCCCAGTGAGCAGTTCTTC. Translated: CASSDSTGPSEQFF.

The CDR3 protein is CASSAAGYNEQFF. In nucleotides, the CDR3 is TGTGCCAGTAGTGCCGCCGGCTACAATGAGCAGTTCTTC. J is TRBJ2-1 and V is TRBV19; D is unresolved. The V gene lost 5 bases and the J gene lost 3 bases, with 8 bases spanning the gap. CDR1 and CDR2 from the germline V gene are LNHDA and SQIVND (reference sequence). CDR3 length: 13 residues.

This clone was observed once. The rearrangement uses TRBV7-9 and TRBJ2-7; a weak D match, TRBD1 (6 bases). Germline V gene data show CDR1 as SEHNR and CDR2 as FQNEAQ (reference sequence). This CDR3 has 14 residues. V shed 1 base and J shed 3 bases, with 10 bases lying between them. In DNA form, the CDR3 reads TGTGCCAGCAGCTTAGGTCAGGGACACTACGAGCAGTACTTC. Translated, it gives CASSLGQGHYEQYF. The full variable domain, its missing parts supplied by reference TRBV7-9 and TRBJ2-7, is DTGVSQNPRHKITKRGQNVTFRCDPISEHNRLYWYRQTLGQGPEFLTYFQNEAQLEKSRLLSDRFSAERPKGSFSTLEIQRTEQGDSAMYLCASSLGQGHYEQYFGPGTRLTVT.

The chain recombines TRBV6-5 with TRBJ1-2, with a weak D call TRBD1 (6 bases). From germline, CDR1 is MNHEY and CDR2 SVGAGI. The CDR3 contains 14 residues. The V end lost 5 bases, the J end lost 4 bases, and 14 bases lay between the germline ends. CDR3 sequence reads: CASSPTGTGYGYTF. CDR3 in DNA: TGTGCCAGCAGTCCTACAGGGACCGGCTATGGCTACACCTTC.

This clone was seen just once. The V and J genes are TRBV5-8 and TRBJ2-7; unclear D gene. The germline CDR1 and CDR2 sequences are SGHTS and YDEGEE. CDR3 length: 13 amino acids. Trimming left V 0 bases short and J 3 bases short, with 7 bases between. The CDR3 loop is CASSLVVIYEQYF. The CDR3 nucleotides read TGTGCCAGCAGCTTGGTAGTCATCTACGAGCAGTACTTC.